This passage covers 2 T cell receptor beta chains from one sample sequenced in a study of T cells in Graves' hyperthyroidism and ophthalmopathy. Amplified TCR beta CDR3 regions came from RNA transcripts. Researchers ran a first-round RT-PCR on the TCR CDR3 using the HTBI primer set. Via MiXCR, TCRdb re-called the multiplex PCR reads, giving one row per CDR3 protein. The data contain 400,000 to 600,000 distinct CDR3 sequences, around 21% of them singletons. The sequenced sample consisted of blood. These receptors were obtained from a man aged 18 to 30 with Graves' hyperthyroidism.

This clonotype showed up many times. This sequence joins TRBV7-8 and TRBJ1-2; D perhaps matches TRBD1 (6 bases). Germline CDR1 and CDR2: SGHVS and FQNEAQ. The CDR3 runs 16 residues. Trimming cost V 1 base and J 0 bases, with 12 bases left between them. CDR3 in amino acids: CASSLGPTGTNYGYTF. The CDR3 nucleotides are TGTGCCAGCAGCTTAGGGCCGACAGGAACTAACTATGGCTACACCTTC.

This clonotype was detected a few times. The gene calls are TRBV3-1 and TRBJ2-5; D unclear. Germline values: CDR1 LGHDT, CDR2 YNNKEL (reference sequence). CDR3 length: 14 amino acids. V lost 1 base, J lost 7 bases, and 13 bases lay in between. CDR3 sequence reads: CASSQGDAIGTQYF. The CDR3 coding sequence is TGTGCCAGCAGCCAAGGAGACGCTATTGGGACCCAGTACTTC.